One sample yielded the 22 T cell receptor beta chains listed below, sequenced in a study of beta chain features in type 1 diabetes (dated by TCRdb to about 2018). Library creation used the immunoSEQ multiplex PCR assay. All of the isolated RNA was reverse transcribed with the High Capacity cDNA Reverse Transcription Kit, so expressed TCRB transcripts were sequenced. TCRdb carries this immuneACCESS record with in-frame sequences only. Its versions omit some clonotypes, under half of them owing to an unresolved V gene in the studies checked, with the rest unexplained. This sample lists about 220,000 clones; roughly a tenth were detected once. The ten largest clones add up to 1% to 1.5% of the sample. The sequenced sample was central memory CD4+ T cells from blood. These receptors all come from a man aged 18 to 30 in good health.

This chain uses TRBV9 with TRBJ1-1, with D uncertain. The CDR3 spans 12 residues. The germline gives CDR1 SGDLS, CDR2 YYNGEE. V was shortened by 4 bases and J by 4 bases, with 8 bases between the two germline ends. The CDR3 reads CASSRVVTEAFF. As DNA, the CDR3 is TGTGCCAGCAGCCGAGTTGTCACTGAAGCTTTCTTT.

In this sample, this clone turned up many times. This chain links TRBV6-1 with TRBJ2-1, with D tentatively TRBD2 (6 bases). Trimming shortened V by 3 bases and J by 0 bases, and 12 bases separated the two germline ends. CDR1 MNHNS and CDR2 SASEGT come from the germline V gene. The CDR3 covers 16 residues. The CDR3 DNA reads TGTGCCAGCAGTGATCGACTAGGGACCTCCTACAATGAGCAGTTCTTC. Its protein product is CASSDRLGTSYNEQFF.

Comment on this clone: Additional DNA sequences in this sample encode the identical CDR3. The V gene is TRBV29-1, the J gene TRBJ2-2, with 9 bases identical to TRBD1. The CDR3 has 13 amino acids. Germline CDR1 SQVTM, CDR2 ANQGSEA. The V gene end was trimmed by 6 bases and the J gene end by 7 bases; junction bases not matched to a gene: 6. CDR3 sequence reads: CSVGQGGVGELFF. In nucleotides, the CDR3 is TGCAGCGTGGGACAGGGAGGGGTCGGGGAGCTGTTTTTT.

In this sample, this clone turned up a few times. The chain carries TRBV2 and TRBJ2-1; D is possibly TRBD2 (6 bases). V dropped 11 bases and J dropped 7 bases, with 15 bases sitting between them. This CDR3 has 12 residues. CDR1 and CDR2 (germline): SNHLY, FYNNEI. The DNA for the CDR3 is TGTGCCCCTGACCGGGAGAAGAATGAGCAGTTCTTC. This sequence encodes CAPDREKNEQFF.

This clone was seen a handful of times. The chain links TRBV5-8 to TRBJ2-5, with TRBD2 identical over 11 bases. The CDR3 contains 15 residues. With V trimmed by 4 bases and J by 4 bases, 6 bases remained unmatched. Germline V gives CDR1 SGHTS, CDR2 YDEGEE. CDR3 region: CASSTIAGGRETQYF. CDR3 DNA: TGTGCCAGCAGCACCATAGCGGGAGGGCGAGAGACCCAGTACTTC.

V is TRBV5-4 and J is TRBJ2-7; D not certain. This CDR3 region has 13 residues. Germline CDR1 reads SGHNT; CDR2 reads YYREEE (reference sequence). V dropped 4 bases and J dropped 1 base, with 9 bases sitting between them. The CDR3 region is CASSRAPSYEQYF. Here the CDR3 DNA reads TGTGCCAGCAGCCGAGCGCCATCCTACGAGCAGTACTTC.

The gene calls are TRBV9 and TRBJ2-3; the match to TRBD1 covers 10 bases. CDR1 SGDLS and CDR2 YYNGEE come from the germline V gene. J lost 3 bases, V lost 0 bases, and 4 bases had no gene match. This CDR3 has 16 amino acids. The CDR3 loop is CASSVALDRGTDTQYF. CDR3 nucleotides: TGTGCCAGCAGCGTAGCTCTGGACAGGGGGACAGATACGCAGTATTTT. The variable domain in full, with the rest retrieved from reference TRBV9 and TRBJ2-3, is DSGVTQTPKHLITATGQRVTLRCSPRSGDLSVYWYQQSLDQGLQFLIQYYNGEERAKGNILERFSAQQFPDLHSELNLSSLELGDSALYFCASSVALDRGTDTQYFGPGTRLTVL.

The J gene is TRBJ2-7, the V gene TRBV18; 7 bases agree with TRBD2. Germline CDR1 KGHSH, CDR2 LQKENI. V dropped 4 bases and J dropped 2; count of bases not matched to a gene: 8. The CDR3 sequence is 15 residues long. CDR3 nucleotides: TGTGCCAGCTCACTTACAGCGGGGAATCCCTACGAGCAGTACTTC. As protein: CASSLTAGNPYEQYF.

This clone was observed a few times. The chain employs TRBV7-3 and TRBJ2-4, with no clear D. This CDR3 is 12 amino acids long. Per the germline V gene, CDR1 is SGHTA and CDR2 is FQGTGA. The V end lost 5 bases, the J end lost 7 bases, and 9 bases lay between the germline ends. CDR3 region: CASSPRSNIQYF. The CDR3 DNA is TGTGCCAGCAGCCCACGCTCTAACATTCAGTACTTC. Based on the CDR3 plus reference TRBV7-3 and TRBJ2-4, the full variable domain is GAGVSQTPSNKVTEKGKYVELRCDPISGHTALYWYRQSLGQGPEFLIYFQGTGAADDSGLPNDRFFAVRPEGSVSTLKIQRTERGDSAVYLCASSPRSNIQYFGAGTRLSVL.

This clone was picked up a small number of times. The chain combines TRBV5-4 with TRBJ2-4; perhaps D is TRBD1 or TRBD2 (5 bases each). Germline V gene sequence: CDR1 SGHNT, CDR2 YYREEE (reference sequence). V lost 4 bases and J lost 1, with 15 bases in between. This CDR3 is 16 amino acids long. The CDR3 nucleotides are TGTGCCAGCAGCCACGTTAGTGGGGACGCCAAAAACATTCAGTACTTC. Protein: CASSHVSGDAKNIQYF.

This clone was seen more than once but under ten times. The CDR3 DNA reads as TGTGCCAGCAGCTTCAGCCGGGACTACAATGAGCAGTTCTTC. The encoded protein is CASSFSRDYNEQFF. This chain links TRBV7-3 with TRBJ2-1, with D possibly TRBD2 on 5 matching bases. Trimming took off 3 bases at V and 3 bases at J, with 9 bases between the two ends. The CDR3 length is 14 residues. CDR1 and CDR2 (germline): SGHTA, FQGTGA.

The chain joins TRBV9 to TRBJ2-1; the D gene is possibly TRBD2 (5 bases). Germline CDR1 reads SGDLS; CDR2 reads YYNGEE. This CDR3 has 13 residues. V was cut by 2 bases and J by 3 bases, with 6 bases left in between. The CDR3: CASSVRDYNEQFF. The CDR3 DNA reads as TGTGCCAGCAGCGTTCGGGACTACAATGAGCAGTTCTTC.

This chain joins TRBV7-7 and TRBJ2-1; TRBD2 agrees at 8 bases. This CDR3 contains 12 residues. CDR1 SSHAT and CDR2 FNYEAQ come from the germline V gene (reference sequence). The J segment lost 8 bases and the V segment lost 4 bases, leaving 1 base of the junction unmatched. This CDR3 is CASSSGGDEQFF. The CDR3 nucleotides are TGTGCCAGCAGCTCGGGGGGGGATGAGCAGTTCTTC.

This clone was seen more than once but under ten times. The chain links TRBV2 to TRBJ2-7; 10 nucleotides agree with TRBD1. CDR1 SNHLY and CDR2 FYNNEI come from the germline V gene. Losses at the gene ends were 8 bases for V and 6 bases for J; bases not matched to a gene: 10. This CDR3 spans 14 amino acids. CDR3 coding DNA: TGTGCCAGCGGGGCTGGGACAGGGGAAGGCGAGCAGTACTTC. This translates into CASGAGTGEGEQYF.

The chain is built from TRBV9 and TRBJ2-7, with 9 bases aligning to TRBD2. V gave up 0 bases and J gave up 5 bases; unmatched junction bases: 6. In germline, CDR1 is SGDLS, CDR2 YYNGEE. The CDR3 consists of 15 residues. CDR3: CASSVESSGIDEQYF. The CDR3 nucleotides read TGTGCCAGCAGCGTAGAATCTAGCGGGATAGACGAGCAGTACTTC.

This clone has just a few counts. The V gene is TRBV15, the J gene TRBJ2-3; D is perhaps TRBD1 or TRBD2 (5 bases each). CDR1 is LNHNV and CDR2 is YYDKDF in the germline V gene (reference sequence). Trimming stripped 5 bases from V and 0 bases from J, with 9 bases between. The length of the CDR3 is 14 residues. The CDR3 nucleotides are TGTGCCACCAGCGGGGGTGGTAGCACAGATACGCAGTATTTT. Translation gives CATSGGGSTDTQYF. Supplemented by reference TRBV15 and TRBJ2-3, the full variable domain reads DAMVIQNPRYQVTQFGKPVTLSCSQTLNHNVMYWYQQKSSQAPKLLFHYYDKDFNNEADTPDNFQSRRPNTSFCFLDIRSPGLGDTAMYLCATSGGGSTDTQYFGPGTRLTVL.

This chain joins TRBV4-2 and TRBJ1-1; a possible D gene is TRBD1 (6 bases). The germline gives CDR1 LGHNA, CDR2 YNFKEQ. The CDR3 is 15 amino acids. V was clipped by 2 bases and J by 7 bases, with 17 bases between them. CDR3 bases: TGTGCCAGCAGCCAACCCTCGGGGGGGGCGGGTGAAGCTTTCTTT. As protein: CASSQPSGGAGEAFF.

This clone was seen more than once but under ten times. The gene calls are TRBV7-6 and TRBJ2-2; D ambiguous. V lost 3 bases and J 0 bases, leaving 5 bases between the germline ends. CDR1 and CDR2 from the germline V gene are SGHVS and FNYEAQ. This CDR3 comprises 14 residues. CDR3 region: CASSFATNTGELFF. CDR3 sequence (DNA): TGTGCCAGCAGCTTTGCTACGAACACCGGGGAGCTGTTTTTT. Full variable domain (outside the CDR3, taken from reference TRBV7-6 and TRBJ2-2): GAGVSQSPRYKVTKRGQDVALRCDPISGHVSLYWYRQALGQGPEFLTYFNYEAQQDKSGLPNDRFSAERPEGSISTLTIQRTEQRDSAMYRCASSFATNTGELFFGEGSRLTVL.

The rearrangement links TRBV30 to TRBJ1-1; no clear D gene. From germline, CDR1 is GTSNPN and CDR2 SVGIG (reference sequence). The CDR3 extends over 11 amino acids. The ends were cut back, 6 bases at V and 2 bases at J, with 7 bases in the middle. The CDR3 DNA follows: TGTGCCTGCGGACCAAACACTGAAGCTTTCTTT. Its protein product is CACGPNTEAFF.

Notes on this clone: A far larger clone lies a single base away; this is likely a read error. This chain links TRBV29-1 with TRBJ1-5; D gene ambiguous. Per the germline V gene, CDR1 is SQVTM and CDR2 is ANQGSEA. The CDR3 sequence is 14 residues long. Trimming pared 7 bases from V and 3 bases from J, leaving 16 bases between. CDR3 sequence: CSGLGPGSNQPQHF. The CDR3 nucleotides are TGCAGCGGTTTAGGGCCGGGATCCAATCAGCCCCAGCATTTT.

This clone has a count of ten or more. V is TRBV5-1 and J is TRBJ2-4; 8 bases match TRBD2. The V segment lost 4 bases and the J segment 6 bases; nucleotides outside the gene matches: 9. CDR3 size: 15 residues. Per the germline V gene, CDR1 is SGHRS and CDR2 is YFSETQ. CDR3 nucleotide sequence: TGCGCCAGCAGCACTATTAGCGGGGACCTAAACATTCAGTACTTC. It yields the protein CASSTISGDLNIQYF.

J is TRBJ1-1 and V is TRBV14; a possible D gene is TRBD1 (6 bases). The germline V gene has CDR1 SGHDN and CDR2 FVKESK. Trimming pared 4 bases from V and 10 bases from J, leaving 13 bases between. CDR3 size: 12 residues. Written as DNA, the CDR3 is TGTGCCAGCAGCCTGGTCGTAGGGGGAGCTTTCTTT. Protein product: CASSLVVGGAFF.